A single T cell receptor (beta chain) is shown here with its context. The CDR3 consists of 14 residues. V dropped 5 bases and J dropped 2 bases, with 14 bases sitting between them. From germline, CDR1 is SGHRS and CDR2 YFSETQ. The data were obtained in a study of shared clonotypes between healthy human individuals. Only in-frame clones appear in the TCRdb table, and some are missing; sequencing was by immunoSEQ multiplex PCR. Among about 2.5 million clones listed, 85% to 95% were seen once. Material: naive CD4+ T cells from PBMCs. Described subset: CD45RA+ positively selected. V gene TRBV5-1 combines with J gene TRBJ2-7; TRBD1 might be the D (5 bases). The TCR originated in a man aged 18 to 29 in good health. Some clones in this sample may be carry-over from other donors' samples. CDR3 DNA: TGCGCCAGCAGTCCACGGAGCAGGGCCTACGAGCAGTACTTC. Translated: CASSPRSRAYEQYF. The full variable domain, with the rest looked up from reference TRBV5-1 and TRBJ2-7, is KAGVTQTPRYLIKTRGQQVTLSCSPISGHRSVSWYQQTPGQGLQFLFEYFSETQRNKGNFPGRFSGRQFSNSRSEMNVSTLELGDSALYLCASSPRSRAYEQYFGPGTRLTVT.